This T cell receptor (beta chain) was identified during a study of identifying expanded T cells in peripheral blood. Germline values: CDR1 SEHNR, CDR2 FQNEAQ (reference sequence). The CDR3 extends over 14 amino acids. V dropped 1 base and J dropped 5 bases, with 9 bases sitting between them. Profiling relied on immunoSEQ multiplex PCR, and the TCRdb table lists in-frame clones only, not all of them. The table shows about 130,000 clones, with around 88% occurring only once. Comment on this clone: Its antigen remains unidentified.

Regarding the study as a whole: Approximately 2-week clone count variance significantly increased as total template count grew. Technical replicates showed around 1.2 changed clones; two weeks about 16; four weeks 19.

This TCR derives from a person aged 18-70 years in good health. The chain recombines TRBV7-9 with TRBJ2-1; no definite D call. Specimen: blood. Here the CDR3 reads CASSLVMSDNEQFF. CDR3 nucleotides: TGTGCCAGCAGCTTAGTTATGTCAGACAATGAGCAGTTCTTC.